A selection of T cell receptor beta chains follows, all from one sample in a study of CD8 T cells in Susac syndrome. TCRdb reprocessed the immunoSEQ multiplex PCR reads via MiXCR and lists one record per CDR3 protein. This table holds fewer than 350,000 distinct CDR3 sequences, under 95% found once. Sequences were obtained from CD4+ T cells from PBMCs. Receptors were obtained from a human donor with multiple sclerosis. CDR3s include the opening cysteine and the closing phenylalanine or tryptophan.

j_call,v_call,cdr3_aa
TRBJ2-3,TRBV7-6,CASRAGTSGTDTQYF
TRBJ2-6,TRBV29-1,CSVSMGSSGANVLTF
TRBJ2-2,TRBV3-1,CASSHGTSVTGELFF
TRBJ1-1,TRBV19,CASSMAPDRERTEAFF
TRBJ2-3,TRBV7-2,CASSLADSTDTQYF
TRBJ2-2,TRBV4-3,CASSRRGGRDTGELFF
TRBJ2-7,TRBV6-2/TRBV6-3,CASREVGRAEQYF
TRBJ2-2,TRBV4-3,CASSQAIAGGPTGGELFF
TRBJ2-7,TRBV20-1,CSAVGPVYEQYF
TRBJ1-5,TRBV20-1,CSARDSRTGQPNQPQHF
TRBJ2-7,TRBV20-1,CSAAGDEQYF
TRBJ1-1,TRBV9,CASSATPDRAVMNTEAFF
TRBJ2-4,TRBV27,CASSPSTGEWLKNIQYF
TRBJ1-1,TRBV19,CASSTRQLEAFF
TRBJ2-1,TRBV5-1,CASSLKVLADNEQFF
TRBJ1-2,TRBV24-1,CATSRDLNYGYTF
TRBJ2-4,TRBV7-9,CASSLSGGDIQYF
TRBJ2-5,TRBV2,CASSRTSGLEETQYF
TRBJ2-2,TRBV11-2,CASSWTTPNTGELFF
TRBJ2-7,TRBV28,CASRDRFRGEQYF
TRBJ2-5,TRBV5-1,CASSLVWGGETQYF
TRBJ1-2,TRBV19,CASMSGADYGYTF
TRBJ2-6,TRBV30,CAWSPRLVSPGANVLTF
TRBJ2-7,TRBV7-2,CASSSIRGPYEQYF
TRBJ2-7,TRBV27,CASRRTGGWYEQYF
TRBJ2-7,TRBV25-1,CASSDCGLQSSSYEQYF
TRBJ1-2,TRBV6-1,CASTLDGNYGYTF
TRBJ2-7,TRBV6-2/TRBV6-3,CASSPLAALYEQYF
TRBJ2-1,TRBV7-3,CASSFASGRGYEQFF
TRBJ2-6,TRBV15,CATSFPAGANVLTF
TRBJ1-4,TRBV7-2,CASSLLALNEKLFF
TRBJ2-2,TRBV5-1,CASDRAGGTGELFF
TRBJ1-6,TRBV30,CAWSKRQGADSPLHF
TRBJ2-1,TRBV20-1,CSAPKAGVYNEQFF
TRBJ2-3,TRBV2,CASSSLGTSTDTQYF
TRBJ1-3,TRBV3-1,CATSPGAPGNTIYF
TRBJ2-7,TRBV25-1,CASKKTGETYEQYF
TRBJ1-5,TRBV7-9,CASSLSGANQPQHF
TRBJ1-5,TRBV19,CASTRSRGNQPQHF